These 21 T cell receptor beta chains originate from one sample sequenced in a study of shared clonotypes between healthy human individuals (dated by TCRdb to about 2020). Libraries were constructed by the immunoSEQ multiplex PCR assay. This is the immuneACCESS table as TCRdb keeps it, with only in-frame sequences that have V and J called. A part of the clones is gone; compared with another copy, unresolved V genes explain less than half, and the rest is unexplained. The sample yields around 2,000,000 clones; roughly 94% were counted once. Of the sample, under 0.15% is held by the ten largest clones. The sample consisted of naive CD4+ T cells sorted from blood. The sample's cell subset or site label is to be understood as: CD45RA+ positively selected. These receptors were taken from a man aged 18 to 30 in good health.

This clone was seen a few times. V gene TRBV6-6 combines with J gene TRBJ2-7, with D uncertain. Deletions cut 3 bases from V and 0 bases from J, with 15 bases between. The CDR3 covers 16 residues. Germline-derived CDR1 and CDR2 are MNHNY and SVGAGI (reference sequence). CDR3 sequence: CASSYVVFRSSYEQYF. As DNA, the CDR3 is TGTGCCAGCAGTTATGTTGTGTTTCGGAGCTCCTACGAGCAGTACTTC.

This clone appeared once. The chain is built from TRBV5-1 and TRBJ2-2; tentatively, D is TRBD2 (5 bases). Trimming stripped 4 bases from V and 2 bases from J, with 9 bases between. The CDR3 has 14 amino acids. CDR1 SGHRS and CDR2 YFSETQ come from the germline V gene. CDR3 coding DNA: TGCGCCAGCAGCCCGGGATTTAACACCGGGGAGCTGTTTTTT. It translates to CASSPGFNTGELFF.

This clone is a singleton in its sample. The chain is built from TRBV4-2 and TRBJ2-7, with no clear D. The CDR3 has 13 amino acids. Per the germline V gene, CDR1 is LGHNA and CDR2 is YNFKEQ. V was trimmed by 1 base and J by 6 bases, leaving 10 bases between them. The CDR3 nucleotides read TGTGCCAGCAGCCAAGTCCCAGATAGCGAGCAGTACTTC. Protein sequence: CASSQVPDSEQYF.

In the case of this clone: Distinct nucleotide sequences in the sample also encode this CDR3. The rearrangement joins TRBV6-5 to TRBJ2-7, with D tentatively TRBD2 (7 bases). V lost 0 bases and J 2 bases, leaving 11 bases between the germline ends. The CDR3 runs 15 residues. Per the germline V gene, CDR1 is MNHEY and CDR2 is SVGAGI. The CDR3 loop is CASSYSRGAPYEQYF. In DNA, the CDR3 is TGTGCCAGCAGTTACTCACGGGGGGCCCCCTACGAGCAGTACTTC.

The rearrangement links TRBV21-1 to TRBJ2-5; TRBD1 is the table's D call, not checked against the DNA. TRBV21-1 is a pseudogene. The CDR3 has 13 residues. The CDR3, as DNA: TGTGCCAGCACCAAGGGCAGGGGTGAGACCCAGTACTTC. Translating gives CASTKGRGETQYF.

This CDR3 is CASSFGSGNEQFF. CDR3 bases: TGTGCCAGCAGCTTCGGGTCGGGCAATGAGCAGTTCTTC. The V gene is TRBV5-4, the J gene TRBJ2-1; D gene ambiguous. Deletions cut 2 bases from V and 6 bases from J, with 9 bases between. In germline, CDR1 is SGHNT, CDR2 YYREEE (reference sequence). CDR3 length: 13 amino acids.

J is TRBJ1-6 and V is TRBV7-9; 7 bases are shared with TRBD1. J was trimmed by 6 bases and V by 0 bases; bases with no gene match: 8. The CDR3 contains 17 residues. Germline loops: CDR1 SEHNR, CDR2 FQNEAQ (reference sequence). CDR3: CASSLAPGGTANSPLHF. The CDR3 DNA reads TGTGCCAGCAGCTTAGCGCCCGGAGGGACAGCTAATTCACCCCTCCACTTT.

V usage is TRBV4-2 and J usage is TRBJ2-3, with D possibly being TRBD1 or TRBD2 (5 bases each). Germline assignment: CDR1 LGHNA and CDR2 YNFKEQ. With 0 bases removed from V and 4 bases from J, the gap between germline ends came to 23 bases. The CDR3 is made up of 19 amino acids. DNA for the CDR3: TGTGCCAGCAGCCAAGAAAGGGGCTGGGAATCCAGGGAGCCAGATACGCAGTATTTT. This gives the protein CASSQERGWESREPDTQYF.

This clone was found once. This chain links TRBV11-3 with TRBJ2-5; TRBD1 matches 7 bases. The CDR3 is made up of 15 amino acids. Germline CDR1 reads SGHNT; CDR2 reads YENEEA. With V trimmed by 4 bases and J by 2 bases, 7 bases remained unmatched. The CDR3 bases are TGTGCCAGCAGCTGCCGGGACAGATATCAAGAGACCCAGTACTTC. This gives the protein CASSCRDRYQETQYF. Using reference TRBV11-3 and TRBJ2-5 for the parts outside the CDR3, the full variable domain is EAGVVQSPRYKIIEKKQPVAFWCNPISGHNTLYWYLQNLGQGPELLIRYENEEAVDDSQLPKDRFSAERLKGVDSTLKIQPAELGDSAVYLCASSCRDRYQETQYFGPGTRLLVL.

The V gene is TRBV27, the J gene TRBJ2-5; 9 bases agree with TRBD1. The CDR3 loop spans 16 amino acids. CDR1 and CDR2 (germline): MNHEY, SMNVEV (reference sequence). Trimming at V came to 0 bases and at J to 5 bases, leaving 7 bases not matched to a gene. CDR3 bases: TGTGCCAGCAGTTTATCCCCGGGACAGGGTCGGGAGACCCAGTACTTC. This encodes CASSLSPGQGRETQYF.

The rearrangement uses TRBV30 and TRBJ2-3, with 11 bases aligning to TRBD2. The J segment lost 1 base and the V segment lost 1 base, leaving 4 bases of the junction unmatched. CDR3 size: 16 residues. CDR1 and CDR2 (germline): GTSNPN, SVGIG (reference sequence). CDR3 region: CAWSGPSGGRTDTQYF. The DNA of the CDR3 is TGTGCCTGGAGTGGGCCTAGCGGGGGGCGCACAGATACGCAGTATTTT.

V usage is TRBV7-9 and J usage is TRBJ2-3, with 8 bases fitting TRBD2. V shed 3 bases, J shed 4 bases, and the junction held 6 bases outside the gene matches. Germline V gives CDR1 SEHNR, CDR2 FQNEAQ (reference sequence). The CDR3 is 15 residues long. The CDR3 sequence: CASSFLSGSADTQYF. CDR3 nucleotide sequence: TGTGCCAGCAGCTTCTTAAGCGGGAGTGCAGATACGCAGTATTTT.

This chain joins TRBV6-1 and TRBJ1-6; possible D gene TRBD1, 6 bases. The V gene lost 7 bases and the J gene lost 14 bases, with 21 bases spanning the gap. The germline V gene encodes CDR1 MNHNS and CDR2 SASEGT. There are 14 residues in the CDR3. The CDR3 bases are TGTGCCAGCACCCTGGACAGTTTCCCCAGGGCCCTCCACTTT. This translates into CASTLDSFPRALHF.

This clone was counted once. The chain has TRBV4-2 and TRBJ2-1, with D unresolved. Trimming removed 5 bases from V and 5 bases from J, with 10 bases in between. CDR3 length: 13 amino acids. Germline CDR1 and CDR2: LGHNA and YNFKEQ. CDR3 in amino acids: CASSSQDDNEQFF. CDR3 DNA sequence: TGTGCCAGCAGCAGCCAAGACGACAATGAGCAGTTCTTC.

This clone appeared a single time. The chain carries TRBV18 and TRBJ2-7, with D possibly TRBD2 on 5 matching bases. Looked up from germline, CDR1 is KGHSH and CDR2 is LQKENI. The CDR3 sequence is 14 residues long. V was shortened by 0 bases and J by 5 bases, with 11 bases between the two germline ends. The DNA of the CDR3 is TGTGCCAGCTCACCACCGTCCGGGAACCACGAGCAGTACTTC. It yields the protein CASSPPSGNHEQYF.

The chain carries TRBV6-1 and TRBJ2-7; D unresolved. Germline assignment: CDR1 MNHNS and CDR2 SASEGT. The CDR3 has 14 amino acids. V dropped 7 bases and J dropped 1 base, with 14 bases sitting between them. CDR3 DNA: TGTGCCAGCATGACCGGGTTCTGGTCCTACGAGCAGTACTTC. Protein product: CASMTGFWSYEQYF.

V gene TRBV5-4 combines with J gene TRBJ2-1; TRBD2 matches 11 bases. Germline V gene sequence: CDR1 SGHNT, CDR2 YYREEE (reference sequence). The CDR3 spans 14 residues. V lost 4 bases to trimming and J lost 10 bases; unmatched junction nucleotides: 7. CDR3 sequence reads: CASSRSGRAEEQFF. The CDR3 DNA reads as TGTGCCAGCAGCCGTAGCGGGAGGGCCGAGGAGCAGTTCTTC.

This chain uses TRBV5-1 with TRBJ2-3; 7 positions match TRBD1. CDR1 is SGHRS and CDR2 is YFSETQ in the germline V gene. J was trimmed by 2 bases and V by 4 bases; bases with no gene match: 7. The CDR3 is made up of 15 amino acids. The CDR3 DNA reads as TGCGCCAGCAGCGGCCCGGGACAGAACACAGATACGCAGTATTTT. As protein: CASSGPGQNTDTQYF.

The chain uses TRBV30 and TRBJ2-7; TRBD2 aligns across 7 bases. The CDR3 runs to 12 residues. The germline CDR1 and CDR2 sequences are GTSNPN and SVGIG (reference sequence). The V gene end was trimmed by 4 bases and the J gene end by 3 bases; junction bases not matched to a gene: 3. The CDR3 coding sequence is TGTGCCTGGAACTCGGGGGGCTACGAGCAGTACTTC. Its translation is CAWNSGGYEQYF.

Concerning this clone itself: This CDR3 is also generated by other DNA sequences in the sample. CDR3 in DNA: TGTGCCAGCAGTGAAGCGTCATACGAGCAGTACTTC. Its translation is CASSEASYEQYF. This chain links TRBV6-1 with TRBJ2-7, with D hard to call. The V end was cut by 0 bases, the J end by 4 bases, with 4 bases between. The CDR3 has 12 residues. The germline V gene encodes CDR1 MNHNS and CDR2 SASEGT.

The gene calls are TRBV9 and TRBJ1-1; D is uncertain. Germline CDR1 SGDLS, CDR2 YYNGEE. V lost 1 base and J lost 0, with 4 bases in between. This CDR3 spans 13 amino acids. CDR3 region: CASSVFLNTEAFF. CDR3 nucleotides: TGTGCCAGCAGCGTATTTCTGAACACTGAAGCTTTCTTT.